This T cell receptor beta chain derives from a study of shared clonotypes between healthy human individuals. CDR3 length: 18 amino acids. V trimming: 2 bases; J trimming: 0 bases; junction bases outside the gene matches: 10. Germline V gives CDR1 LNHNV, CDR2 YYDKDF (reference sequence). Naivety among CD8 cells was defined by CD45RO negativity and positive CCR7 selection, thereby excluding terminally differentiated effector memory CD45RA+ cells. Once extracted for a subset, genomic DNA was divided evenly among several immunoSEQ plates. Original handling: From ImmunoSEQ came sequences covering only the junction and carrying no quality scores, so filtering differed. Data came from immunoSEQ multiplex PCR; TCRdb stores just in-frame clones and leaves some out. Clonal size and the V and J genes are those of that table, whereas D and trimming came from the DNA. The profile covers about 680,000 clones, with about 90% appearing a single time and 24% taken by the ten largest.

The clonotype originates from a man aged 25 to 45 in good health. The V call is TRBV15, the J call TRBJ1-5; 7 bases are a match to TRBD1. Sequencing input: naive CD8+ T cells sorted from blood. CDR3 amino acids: CATSRSTGTDLSNQPQHF. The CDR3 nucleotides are TGTGCCACCAGCAGATCCACAGGGACAGATCTTAGCAATCAGCCCCAGCATTTT.